This T cell receptor beta chain was sequenced in a study of cytomegalovirus exposure and HLA in healthy donors. Study-level results: Excluded: some indistinguishable V segments such as TRBV6-2 and TRBV6-3. The study had only CMV serostatus as immune exposure information. Later genetic work tied a missense DCLRE1C variant to beta-chain V and J trimming.

PCR employed 60 Vbeta and 13 Jbeta primers. The repertoire was sequenced with immunoSEQ multiplex PCR; TCRdb's copy has only in-frame clones and lacks some. The data hold some 160,000 clones, with 77% observed a single time. There are 17 residues in the CDR3. Trimming cost V 3 bases and J 0 bases, with 15 bases left between them. The sample holds one count of this clone. Its cognate antigen is unknown. This receptor was obtained from a woman aged 25-40 years in good health and CMV-seronegative. The sequenced sample was PBMCs. V is TRBV23-1 and J is TRBJ2-4; possible D gene TRBD1, 6 bases. TRBV23-1 is classed as an ORF, of uncertain function. The CDR3 here is CASSHPTGLVAKNIQYF. The CDR3 nucleotides are TGCGCCAGCAGTCACCCGACAGGCCTTGTAGCCAAAAACATTCAGTACTTC.